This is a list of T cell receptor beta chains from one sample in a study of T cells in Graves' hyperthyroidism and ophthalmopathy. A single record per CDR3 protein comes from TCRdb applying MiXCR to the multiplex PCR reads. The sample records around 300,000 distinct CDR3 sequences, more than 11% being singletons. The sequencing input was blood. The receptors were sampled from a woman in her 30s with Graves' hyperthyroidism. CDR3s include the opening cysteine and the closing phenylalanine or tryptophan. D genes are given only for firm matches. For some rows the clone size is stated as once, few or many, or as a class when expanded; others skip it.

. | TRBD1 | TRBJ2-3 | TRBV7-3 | TGTGCCAGCAGCAATACAGGGGGCGCAGATACGCAGTATTTT | CASSNTGGADTQYF
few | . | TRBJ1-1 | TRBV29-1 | TGCAGCGTTGGCGGGGGAGGGTACACTGAAGCTTTCTTT | CSVGGGGYTEAFF
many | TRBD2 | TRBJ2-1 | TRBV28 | TGTGCCAGCAGTCCACGACGACTAGCGGAGCAGTTCTTC | CASSPRRLAEQFF
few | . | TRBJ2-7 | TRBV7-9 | TGTGCCAGCAGCCCTCTTCCGACGACCTACGAGCAGTACTTC | CASSPLPTTYEQYF
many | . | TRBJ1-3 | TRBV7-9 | TGTGCCAGCAGCTTTAACACTGGAAACACCATATATTTT | CASSFNTGNTIYF
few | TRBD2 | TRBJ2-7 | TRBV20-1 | TGCAGTGCAGTACCCCCGGGGGGAACCTACGAGCAGTACTTC | CSAVPPGGTYEQYF
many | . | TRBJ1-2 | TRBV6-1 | TGTGCCAGCAGTTCTAGACAGGACCTCTATGGCTACACCTTC | CASSSRQDLYGYTF
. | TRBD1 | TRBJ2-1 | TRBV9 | TGTGCCAGCAGCGTAAGACAGGGGGGATACAATGAGCAGTTCTTC | CASSVRQGGYNEQFF
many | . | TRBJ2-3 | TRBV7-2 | TGTGCCAGCAGCTTAGGTCCTGCCAGGCCTCACACAGATACGCAGTATTTT | CASSLGPARPHTDTQYF
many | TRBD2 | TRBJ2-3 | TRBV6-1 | TGTGCCACCCGAGCGGGAACAGATACGCAGTATTTT | CATRAGTDTQYF
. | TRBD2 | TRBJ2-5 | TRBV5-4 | TGTGCCAGCAGCTGGGCTAGCGGGCCGGTTCAAGAGACCCAGTACTTC | CASSWASGPVQETQYF
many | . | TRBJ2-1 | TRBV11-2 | TGTGCCAGCAGCTTGCCCACGGGTCAGTTCTTC | CASSLPTGQFF
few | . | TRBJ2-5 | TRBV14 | TGTGCCAGCAGCCAAGTAGGCCAAGAGACCCAGTACTTC | CASSQVGQETQYF
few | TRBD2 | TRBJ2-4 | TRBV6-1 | TGTGCCAGCAGCCCCTGGACTAGCGGAAACATTCAGTACTTC | CASSPWTSGNIQYF
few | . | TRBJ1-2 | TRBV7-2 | TGTGCCAGCAGCTTCCGCGACAGTCGTTATGGCTACACCTTC | CASSFRDSRYGYTF
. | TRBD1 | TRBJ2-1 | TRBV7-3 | TGTGCCAGCAGCTTATCCCCCGGGACAGGGGCCTACAATGAGCAGTTCTTC | CASSLSPGTGAYNEQFF
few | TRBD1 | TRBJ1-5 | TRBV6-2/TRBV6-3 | TGTGCCAGCAGCCTCGACAGGGGTGGTCAGCCCCAGCATTTT | CASSLDRGGQPQHF
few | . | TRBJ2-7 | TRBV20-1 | TGCAGTGCTAGAGTGCGGTTCACCTACGAGCAGTACTTC | CSARVRFTYEQYF
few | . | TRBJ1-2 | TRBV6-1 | TGTGCCAGCAGTTTCAACGGAAACTATGGCTACACCTTC | CASSFNGNYGYTF
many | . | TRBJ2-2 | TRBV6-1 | TGTGCCAGCAGATCCGGAGTTTCCAACACCGGGGAGCTGTTTTTT | CASRSGVSNTGELFF
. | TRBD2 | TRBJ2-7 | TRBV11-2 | TGTGCCAGCAGCCTATCCCGGGGACTAGCGGGGTCCTACGAGCAGTACTTC | CASSLSRGLAGSYEQYF
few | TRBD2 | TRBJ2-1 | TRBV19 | TGTGCCAGTATGGGACTAGACGGGGGCTATGAGCAGTTCTTC | CASMGLDGGYEQFF